Following are 21 T cell receptor beta chains from one sample sequenced in a study of blood T cell repertoires in COVID-19 (dated by TCRdb to 2018 to 2020). Library preparation was by the immunoSEQ multiplex PCR assay. Imported from immuneACCESS, the table was reduced by TCRdb to in-frame sequences with V and J called. These copies leave out some clones; in studies compared against another copy, an unresolved V gene accounts for under half, and the cause of the remainder is not known. For this sample the table gives about 190,000 clones, of which 65% to 80% were detected only once. Together, the top ten hold about 13% of the sample. The sample was peripheral blood. The source of these receptors is a man aged 45 to 65 who had recovered from COVID-19.

The rearrangement joins TRBV19 to TRBJ2-3; weak D call: TRBD1 (6 bases). The germline V gene encodes CDR1 LNHDA and CDR2 SQIVND (reference sequence). The CDR3 spans 13 residues. V lost 4 bases and J 4 bases, leaving 9 bases between the germline ends. The CDR3 bases are TGTGCCAGTAGTACAGGGGTATCAGATACGCAGTATTTT. This codes for CASSTGVSDTQYF.

This clone appeared once. V usage is TRBV7-9 and J usage is TRBJ2-3; 8 nucleotides line up with TRBD1. This CDR3 is 14 amino acids long. With 5 bases clipped from V and 6 bases from J, the junction kept 7 bases outside the gene matches. Per the germline V gene, CDR1 is SEHNR and CDR2 is FQNEAQ (reference sequence). CDR3 sequence (DNA): TGTGCCAGCAGCCTTAACGCAGGGGGCGATACGCAGTATTTT. This translates into CASSLNAGGDTQYF.

The V and J genes are TRBV5-1 and TRBJ2-1, with 12 bases fitting TRBD2. This CDR3 is built from 15 residues. CDR1 SGHRS and CDR2 YFSETQ come from the germline V gene. V shed 2 bases and J 9 bases; nucleotides not matched to a gene: 6. The chain's CDR3 is CASSLVLAGGGEQFF. As DNA, the CDR3 is TGCGCCAGCAGCTTAGTACTAGCGGGAGGCGGTGAGCAGTTCTTC.

Of note for this clone: Lacking the conserved final phenylalanine or tryptophan, this CDR3 likely reflects a read error. The limits of the CDR3 on the DNA are not certain, so only TCRdb's listed CDR3 is given. This sequence joins TRBV27 and TRBJ2-7; the table's D call of TRBD1 was not tested on the DNA. The CDR3 numbers 11 amino acids, ends counted. Germline-derived CDR1 and CDR2 are MNHEY and SMNVEV (reference sequence). The chain's CDR3 is CASIPGQGPGS.

The V call is TRBV6-5, the J call TRBJ1-2; D gene uncertain. With 6 bases removed from V and 4 bases from J, the gap between germline ends came to 9 bases. The CDR3 covers 12 residues. Germline V gene lookup returns CDR1 MNHEY and CDR2 SVGAGI. For the CDR3, the DNA is TGTGCCAGCAGAGGGAGATCCTATGGCTACACCTTC. Encoded protein: CASRGRSYGYTF.

The chain couples TRBV18 to TRBJ1-1; 7 bases are shared with TRBD1. In germline, CDR1 is KGHSH, CDR2 LQKENI. CDR3 length equals 15 residues. J gave up 0 bases and V 3 bases, and 4 bases lay outside the gene matches. The DNA for the CDR3 is TGTGCCAGCTCACCCGAACAGGGGATGAACACTGAAGCTTTCTTT. The encoded protein is CASSPEQGMNTEAFF.

CDR3 nucleotide sequence: TGTGCCAGCAGTTGGGGACAGGGCTACGAGCAGTACTTC. This codes for CASSWGQGYEQYF. The chain combines TRBV27 with TRBJ2-7; 9 nucleotides match TRBD1. The length of the CDR3 is 13 residues. Germline V gives CDR1 MNHEY, CDR2 SMNVEV (reference sequence). V shed 4 bases, J shed 3 bases, and the junction held 1 base outside the gene matches.

The chain couples TRBV30 to TRBJ1-2; D gene uncertain. This CDR3 is built from 15 residues. Trimming removed 0 bases at V and 4 bases at J, with 15 bases between. Per the germline V gene, CDR1 is GTSNPN and CDR2 is SVGIG (reference sequence). CDR3 in amino acids: CAWSVGSAGSYGYTF. Here the CDR3 DNA reads TGTGCCTGGAGTGTAGGTTCGGCGGGGAGCTATGGCTACACCTTC.

The rearrangement links TRBV6-5 to TRBJ2-1, with TRBD1 identical over 11 bases. Germline trimming cut 4 bases from V and 7 bases from J; bases unmatched to any gene: 9. This CDR3 has 16 residues. Germline CDR1 is MNHEY and CDR2 is SVGAGI. CDR3 protein: CASSSTGTGGLNEQFF. The CDR3 coding sequence is TGTGCCAGCAGTTCGACCGGGACAGGGGGGTTGAATGAGCAGTTCTTC.

This clone showed up just a few times. This chain connects TRBV7-9 to TRBJ1-6; D not resolved. Trimming pared 5 bases from V and 6 bases from J, leaving 17 bases between. CDR3 length equals 16 residues. CDR1 is SEHNR and CDR2 is FQNEAQ in the germline V gene (reference sequence). Here the CDR3 reads CASSHRESRGNSPLHF. The CDR3 region has the DNA TGTGCCAGCAGCCACCGAGAGTCTCGGGGTAATTCACCCCTCCACTTT.

The J gene is TRBJ1-6, the V gene TRBV27; a weak D match, TRBD1 (5 bases). Germline CDR1 and CDR2: MNHEY and SMNVEV (reference sequence). This CDR3 spans 16 amino acids. V shed 1 base and J shed 10 bases, with 17 bases lying between them. In nucleotides, the CDR3 is TGTGCCAGCAGTTTATTCCCAGGGTTGAGTGGGTCACCCCTCCACTTT. As protein: CASSLFPGLSGSPLHF.

This chain connects TRBV28 to TRBJ2-7; possibly TRBD2 for D (6 bases). The CDR3 consists of 12 residues. In germline, CDR1 is MDHEN, CDR2 SYDVKM. V lost 6 bases, J lost 2 bases, and 8 bases lay in between. CDR3 loop: CASSLAAYEQYF. CDR3 coding DNA: TGTGCCAGCAGCTTAGCGGCCTACGAGCAGTACTTC.

Only a few counts were recorded for this clone. V gene TRBV3-1 (or the pseudogene TRBV3-2) combines with J gene TRBJ2-7, with 10 bases identical to TRBD1. Germline V CDR1 and CDR2: LGHDT, YNNKEL (reference sequence). The CDR3 consists of 14 residues. V shed 1 base, J shed 8 bases, and the junction held 5 bases outside the gene matches. The chain's CDR3 is CASSQGMTGGKQYF. The CDR3 bases are TGTGCCAGCAGCCAAGGGATGACAGGGGGCAAGCAGTACTTC.

The CDR3 spells CASSLRTSGRIRYNEQFF. Here the CDR3 DNA reads TGTGCCAGCAGCCTCAGGACTAGCGGGAGAATAAGGTACAATGAGCAGTTCTTC. This chain joins TRBV7-8 and TRBJ2-1, with TRBD2 identical over 13 bases. Losses at the gene ends were 5 bases for V and 4 bases for J; bases not matched to a gene: 11. This CDR3 has 18 amino acids. CDR1 and CDR2 from the germline V gene are SGHVS and FQNEAQ. Looking up the rest from reference TRBV7-8 and TRBJ2-1 gives the full variable domain: GAGVSQSPRYKVAKRGQDVALRCDPISGHVSLFWYQQALGQGPEFLTYFQNEAQLDKSGLPSDRFFAERPEGSVSTLKIQRTQQEDSAVYLCASSLRTSGRIRYNEQFFGPGTRLTVL.

The J gene is TRBJ2-5, the V gene TRBV6-6; D possibly corresponds to TRBD2 (6 bases). The V gene's germline CDR1 is MNHNY and CDR2 SVGAGI (reference sequence). Between the trimmed V and J ends, which lost 7 bases and 1 base, there was a span of 16 bases. CDR3 length equals 15 residues. DNA for the CDR3: TGTGCCAGCAAGGTGGGTTCAGCGGGCCAAGAGACCCAGTACTTC. It is translated as CASKVGSAGQETQYF.

The rearrangement uses TRBV2 and TRBJ2-7; TRBD2 matches 11 bases. The CDR3 has 18 amino acids. Losses at the gene ends were 4 bases for V and 2 bases for J; bases not matched to a gene: 13. Germline V CDR1 and CDR2: SNHLY, FYNNEI. In DNA, the CDR3 is TGTGCCAGCAGTGGGGGGTGGCGAACTAGCGGGAGTACCTACGAGCAGTACTTC. Protein sequence: CASSGGWRTSGSTYEQYF.

The rearrangement uses TRBV4-3 and TRBJ1-5; D gene unclear. Trimming shortened V by 0 bases and J by 1 base, and 7 bases separated the two germline ends. The germline gives CDR1 LGHNA, CDR2 YSLEER. The CDR3 contains 15 residues. The CDR3: CASSQDLLSNQPQHF. The CDR3 DNA is TGCGCCAGCAGCCAAGATTTACTGAGCAATCAGCCCCAGCATTTT.

The chain uses TRBV5-1 and TRBJ2-1; TRBD1 aligns across 7 bases. Trimming cost V 4 bases and J 0 bases; bases outside gene matches: 4. Germline CDR1 is SGHRS and CDR2 is YFSETQ. The CDR3 length is 15 residues. The CDR3 DNA is TGCGCCAGCAGCCTTAGGGACAGCTCCTACAATGAGCAGTTCTTC. Protein product: CASSLRDSSYNEQFF. The full variable domain, rest sourced from reference TRBV5-1 and TRBJ2-1, is KAGVTQTPRYLIKTRGQQVTLSCSPISGHRSVSWYQQTPGQGLQFLFEYFSETQRNKGNFPGRFSGRQFSNSRSEMNVSTLELGDSALYLCASSLRDSSYNEQFFGPGTRLTVL.

The genes are TRBV15 and TRBJ1-1, with 8 positions matching TRBD1. This CDR3 region has 14 residues. J was trimmed by 9 bases and V by 0 bases; bases with no gene match: 6. Germline V gene lookup returns CDR1 LNHNV and CDR2 YYDKDF (reference sequence). CDR3 sequence: CATSRDRGQVKAFF. The CDR3 DNA reads TGTGCCACCAGCAGAGACAGGGGGCAGGTTAAAGCTTTCTTT.

The chain uses TRBV11-3 and TRBJ2-5; no clear D gene. The V and J ends lost 5 bases and 2 bases respectively, with 6 bases between them. The CDR3 covers 12 residues. Per germline, CDR1 SGHNT and CDR2 YENEEA. The CDR3 region is CASSPNQETQYF. DNA for the CDR3: TGTGCCAGCAGCCCTAATCAAGAGACCCAGTACTTC.

This chain connects TRBV27 to TRBJ1-5; tentatively, D is TRBD1 (6 bases). Trimming left V 2 bases short and J 5 bases short, with 13 bases between. The CDR3 totals 15 residues. The germline V gene encodes CDR1 MNHEY and CDR2 SMNVEV (reference sequence). CDR3 region: CASSLAGQRYQPQHF. The CDR3, as DNA: TGTGCCAGCAGTTTAGCCGGACAGCGCTATCAGCCCCAGCATTTT.